A single sample is the source of the 20 T cell receptor beta chains below, sequenced in a study of T cells in Graves' hyperthyroidism and ophthalmopathy. Amplified TCR beta CDR3 regions came from RNA transcripts. The study used the HTBI primer set for a first-round RT-PCR of the TCR CDR3. MiXCR, run by TCRdb on the multiplex PCR reads, gives a single entry per CDR3 protein. This table has around 340,000 distinct CDR3 sequences, about a sixth appearing once. Sequencing was carried out using blood. All receptors come from a woman in her twenties or thirties with Graves' hyperthyroidism that later progressed to Graves' ophthalmopathy.

The V gene is TRBV7-2, the J gene TRBJ2-2, with D perhaps matching TRBD2 (5 bases). The CDR3 length is 15 residues. The germline V and J ends were trimmed by 2 bases and 6 bases, with 13 bases remaining between them. Looked up from germline, CDR1 is SGHTA and CDR2 is FQGNSA. The CDR3 loop is CASSLPPARAGELFF. CDR3 DNA sequence: TGTGCCAGCAGCTTACCCCCAGCGAGGGCCGGGGAGCTGTTTTTT.

This clonotype came up many times. V is TRBV28 and J is TRBJ1-3; D gene unclear. The ends were cut back, 2 bases at V and 0 bases at J, with 11 bases in the middle. This CDR3 is built from 16 residues. Germline V CDR1 and CDR2: MDHEN, SYDVKM. The CDR3 loop reads CASSLGRSRSGNTIYF. The CDR3, as DNA: TGTGCCAGCAGTTTAGGACGGTCCCGCTCTGGAAACACCATATATTTT.

The rearrangement uses TRBV18 and TRBJ1-2; TRBD1 matches 9 bases. CDR3 length: 15 amino acids. V was clipped by 4 bases and J by 7 bases; unmatched bases: 10. Per germline, CDR1 KGHSH and CDR2 LQKENI. The CDR3: CASSRDRVEIVGYTF. The DNA for the CDR3 is TGTGCCAGCTCACGGGACAGGGTCGAGATTGTTGGCTACACCTTC.

This clonotype was seen many times. V and J are TRBV18 and TRBJ2-2; D is tentatively TRBD1 or TRBD2 (7 bases each). The germline V gene has CDR1 KGHSH and CDR2 LQKENI. V was shortened by 2 bases and J by 5 bases, with 15 bases between the two germline ends. This CDR3 is 16 amino acids long. The CDR3 sequence: CASSPREGAETGELFF. The CDR3 coding sequence is TGTGCCAGCTCACCAAGGGAGGGGGCCGAGACCGGGGAGCTGTTTTTT.

This rearrangement joins TRBV9 to TRBJ2-1; 7 nucleotides match TRBD2. V lost 5 bases to trimming and J lost 2 bases; unmatched junction nucleotides: 10. The CDR3 length is 16 residues. The V gene's germline CDR1 is SGDLS and CDR2 YYNGEE. The CDR3 nucleotides are TGTGCCAGCAGTTCCTCCGGGACTACCCCCTACAATGAGCAGTTCTTC. Its protein is CASSSSGTTPYNEQFF.

The CDR3 protein is CASSEYPLEQYF. CDR3 DNA sequence: TGTGCCAGCAGTGAATATCCTTTGGAGCAGTACTTC. V and J are TRBV25-1 and TRBJ2-7; no clear D. Trimming removed 0 bases from V and 7 bases from J, with 7 bases in between. This CDR3 spans 12 amino acids. In germline, CDR1 is MGHDK, CDR2 SYGVNS.

This clonotype was counted once. The J gene is TRBJ2-1, the V gene TRBV3-1; D perhaps matches TRBD1 (7 bases). Germline V gives CDR1 LGHDT, CDR2 YNNKEL (reference sequence). V gave up 1 base and J gave up 6 bases, with 19 bases separating them. This CDR3 has 17 residues. CDR3 loop: CASSQVFGGQIINEQFF. The CDR3 DNA is TGTGCCAGCAGCCAAGTTTTCGGGGGACAGATAATCAATGAGCAGTTCTTC.

This clonotype was found a few times. The V gene is TRBV6-1, the J gene TRBJ1-4; TRBD1 might be the D (6 bases). Trimming removed 3 bases from V and 7 bases from J, with 12 bases in between. The CDR3 is 14 residues long. Per germline, CDR1 MNHNS and CDR2 SASEGT. The CDR3 bases are TGTGCCAGCAGTGATCTAGGGGGGAGTGAAAAACTGTTTTTT. Protein product: CASSDLGGSEKLFF.

At least ten counts were recorded for this clonotype. The chain joins TRBV9 to TRBJ1-1; TRBD1 is a possible D gene (5 bases). Germline CDR1 and CDR2: SGDLS and YYNGEE. This CDR3 region has 14 residues. V was trimmed by 2 bases and J by 1 base, leaving 9 bases between them. The CDR3 coding sequence is TGTGCCAGCAGCGTTGACACAGGGAACACTGAAGCTTTCTTT. Protein sequence: CASSVDTGNTEAFF.

This clonotype was counted at least ten times. The rearrangement links TRBV2 to TRBJ2-7; D unclear. Germline V gene sequence: CDR1 SNHLY, CDR2 FYNNEI. Trimming removed 4 bases at V and 0 bases at J, with 7 bases between. This CDR3 comprises 13 residues. The CDR3 coding sequence is TGTGCCAGCAGTGTAGGCTACTCCTACGAGCAGTACTTC. It is translated as CASSVGYSYEQYF.

This clonotype was recorded at least ten times. This chain uses TRBV7-8 with TRBJ1-2, with 8 bases lining up with TRBD1. The germline CDR1 and CDR2 sequences are SGHVS and FQNEAQ. J gave up 5 bases and V 4 bases, and 12 bases lay outside the gene matches. The CDR3 consists of 16 residues. This chain's CDR3 is CASSSSSVQGGYGYTF. As DNA, the CDR3 is TGTGCCAGCAGCTCCTCTTCTGTACAGGGGGGGTATGGCTACACCTTC.

With regard to this clonotype: A much larger clone lies a single base off, so this may be a read error. The chain employs TRBV7-9 and TRBJ2-5, with D perhaps TRBD1 (6 bases). Trimming left V 8 bases short and J 2 bases short, with 15 bases between. Germline CDR1 reads SEHNR; CDR2 reads FQNEAQ (reference sequence). The CDR3 has 14 residues. The chain's CDR3 is CASRPDRYQETQYF. Here the CDR3 DNA reads TGTGCCAGCCGCCCGGACAGATATCAAGAGACCCAGTACTTC.

The J gene is TRBJ2-7, the V gene TRBV29-1, with D uncertain. This CDR3 is built from 12 residues. Trimming removed 6 bases from V and 1 base from J, with 10 bases in between. The V gene's germline CDR1 is SQVTM and CDR2 ANQGSEA. CDR3 in amino acids: CSVLQRSYEQYF. The CDR3 region has the DNA TGCAGCGTCTTACAGAGGTCCTACGAGCAGTACTTC.

This clonotype was found many times. The V and J genes are TRBV2 and TRBJ1-1; maybe TRBD1 (5 bases). V dropped 6 bases and J dropped 0 bases, with 14 bases sitting between them. There are 15 residues in the CDR3. The germline V gene encodes CDR1 SNHLY and CDR2 FYNNEI. Here the CDR3 reads CASSRTGLMNTEAFF. CDR3 DNA sequence: TGTGCCAGCAGCCGGACGGGGCTCATGAACACTGAAGCTTTCTTT. Full variable domain (rest looked up from reference TRBV2 and TRBJ1-1): EPEVTQTPSHQVTQMGQEVILRCVPISNHLYFYWYRQILGQKVEFLVSFYNNEISEKSEIFDDQFSVERPDGSNFTLKIRSTKLEDSAMYFCASSRTGLMNTEAFFGQGTRLTVV.

This clonotype was seen repeatedly, ten times or more. The V gene is TRBV27, the J gene TRBJ2-7; 10 nucleotides align to TRBD1. Per germline, CDR1 MNHEY and CDR2 SMNVEV (reference sequence). V trimming: 4 bases; J trimming: 2 bases; junction bases outside the gene matches: 5. The CDR3 spans 15 residues. CDR3 nucleotide sequence: TGTGCCAGCAGTTGGACAGGGGGTTTAACCTACGAGCAGTACTTC. Translated, it gives CASSWTGGLTYEQYF.

This clonotype was detected ten times or more. CDR3 DNA sequence: TGTGCCAGCAGTTACTATCGGGATAACACCGGGGAGCTGTTTTTT. This encodes CASSYYRDNTGELFF. This chain links TRBV6-5 with TRBJ2-2; maybe TRBD2 (5 bases). The CDR3 consists of 15 residues. Germline-derived CDR1 and CDR2 are MNHEY and SVGAGI. The germline V and J ends were trimmed by 1 base and 2 bases, with 8 bases remaining between them.

Details on this clonotype: This sequence may be a read error, since a much larger clone differs from it by one base. This chain joins TRBV30 and TRBJ1-2, with D unresolved. CDR3 length equals 15 residues. Germline V gene lookup returns CDR1 GTSNPN and CDR2 SVGIG (reference sequence). Here the CDR3 DNA reads TGTGCCTGGAGGTCGGAATCGCGTGTAAACTATGGCCACACCTTC. Its protein is CAWRSESRVNYGHTF.

This clonotype was counted at least ten times. V usage is TRBV27 and J usage is TRBJ2-3, with TRBD2 identical over 7 bases. This CDR3 has 16 amino acids. Germline trimming cut 5 bases from V and 0 bases from J; bases unmatched to any gene: 8. From germline, CDR1 is MNHEY and CDR2 SMNVEV (reference sequence). The CDR3 coding sequence is TGTGCCAGCAGTCCCTTTGCGGGGGAGAGCACAGATACGCAGTATTTT. Translating gives CASSPFAGESTDTQYF.

Ten or more counts support this clonotype. The chain employs TRBV27 and TRBJ2-1, with TRBD1 matching 12 bases. This CDR3 has 18 residues. The germline V gene encodes CDR1 MNHEY and CDR2 SMNVEV (reference sequence). J was trimmed by 6 bases and V by 5 bases; bases with no gene match: 14. CDR3 sequence reads: CASSLTPTGQGARNEQFF. As DNA, the CDR3 is TGTGCCAGCAGTCTCACCCCAACGGGACAGGGGGCTCGCAATGAGCAGTTCTTC.

This clonotype was counted at least ten times. The CDR3 sequence is CASTTETGVRTEAFF. In DNA, the CDR3 is TGTGCCAGCACGACCGAGACAGGGGTGAGGACTGAAGCTTTCTTT. V is TRBV28 and J is TRBJ1-1, with 8 bases aligning to TRBD1. CDR3 length: 15 amino acids. CDR1 is MDHEN and CDR2 is SYDVKM in the germline V gene. V trimming: 7 bases; J trimming: 5 bases; junction bases outside the gene matches: 12.